A single sample is the source of the 22 T cell receptor beta chains below, sequenced in a study of shared clonotypes between healthy human individuals. Generated by immunoSEQ multiplex PCR, the TCRdb table keeps only in-frame clones and is missing some. The sample lists more than 2,000,000 clones, approximately 93% occurring once. Sequencing was done on a sample of naive CD4+ T cells from PBMCs. Subset meaning: CD45RA+ positively selected. These TCRs come from a man aged 18 to 29 in good health. Some clones in this sample may be carry-over from other donors' samples.

V and J are TRBV2 and TRBJ2-5; 13 bases match TRBD2. Germline V gene data show CDR1 as SNHLY and CDR2 as FYNNEI. With V trimmed by 6 bases and J by 2 bases, 6 bases remained unmatched. The CDR3 is made up of 16 amino acids. The CDR3 is CASRTGLAGIQETQYF. The CDR3 coding sequence is TGTGCCAGCAGGACGGGACTAGCGGGAATACAAGAGACCCAGTACTTC.

This chain uses TRBV4-2 with TRBJ2-1; the D gene is possibly TRBD2 (5 bases). This CDR3 comprises 15 residues. With 0 bases removed from V and 7 bases from J, the gap between germline ends came to 13 bases. Germline V gives CDR1 LGHNA, CDR2 YNFKEQ. This chain's CDR3 is CASSQEASLRNEQFF. CDR3 DNA: TGTGCCAGCAGCCAAGAGGCTAGCTTAAGGAATGAGCAGTTCTTC.

The J gene is TRBJ1-2, the V gene TRBV7-9, with 8 bases lining up with TRBD1. Germline trimming cut 2 bases from V and 5 bases from J; bases unmatched to any gene: 7. Per germline, CDR1 SEHNR and CDR2 FQNEAQ (reference sequence). CDR3 length: 15 residues. The CDR3 nucleotides read TGTGCCAGCAGCTTAATGCGGGACAGGCCTTATGGCTACACCTTC. Protein: CASSLMRDRPYGYTF.

The V and J genes are TRBV29-1 and TRBJ1-1; no clear D. Per germline, CDR1 SQVTM and CDR2 ANQGSEA. There are 13 residues in the CDR3. The V and J ends lost 4 bases and 0 bases respectively, with 9 bases between them. The CDR3 coding sequence is TGCAGCGTTGTTTTGTCCATGAACACTGAAGCTTTCTTT. Translating it yields CSVVLSMNTEAFF.

This chain links TRBV11-3 with TRBJ2-1; 8 bases fit TRBD1. The CDR3 sequence is 14 residues long. Unmatched junction bases numbered 4, after V lost 5 bases and J lost 4 bases. Germline CDR1 SGHNT, CDR2 YENEEA. In nucleotides, the CDR3 is TGTGCCAGCAGCGCCCGGGACAGGTACAATGAGCAGTTCTTC. Translation gives CASSARDRYNEQFF.

The chain is built from TRBV30 and TRBJ2-7, with 13 nucleotides matching TRBD2. The V gene's germline CDR1 is GTSNPN and CDR2 SVGIG (reference sequence). The CDR3 runs 14 residues. The ends lost 3 bases at V and 4 bases at J; junction bases unmatched: 3. CDR3 sequence: CAWRLAGGPYEQYF. DNA of the CDR3: TGTGCCTGGAGACTAGCGGGAGGGCCTTACGAGCAGTACTTC.

V is TRBV28 and J is TRBJ1-3; D perhaps matches TRBD1 (5 bases). The CDR3 is made up of 16 amino acids. The germline CDR1 and CDR2 sequences are MDHEN and SYDVKM. V lost 6 bases to trimming and J lost 0 bases, with 15 bases between them. The CDR3 sequence: CASSRDSYLSGNTIYF. The CDR3 nucleotides are TGTGCCAGCAGCCGAGACAGCTATCTCTCTGGAAACACCATATATTTT.

J is TRBJ1-1 and V is TRBV30; 7 positions match TRBD1. The CDR3 extends over 15 amino acids. Losses at the gene ends were 2 bases for V and 8 bases for J; bases not matched to a gene: 14. Germline V lookup: CDR1 GTSNPN, CDR2 SVGIG (reference sequence). The CDR3 DNA follows: TGTGCCTGGAGTACTATCGGCGTCGGCAGGGGGGAAGCTTTCTTT. Encoded protein: CAWSTIGVGRGEAFF.

The V call is TRBV5-1, the J call TRBJ2-3; tentative D call: TRBD2 (5 bases). With 3 bases removed from V and 2 bases from J, the gap between germline ends came to 13 bases. The CDR3 totals 15 residues. The V gene's germline CDR1 is SGHRS and CDR2 YFSETQ. The chain's CDR3 is CASSWRLQNTDTQYF. As DNA, the CDR3 is TGCGCCAGCAGCTGGAGGCTCCAGAACACAGATACGCAGTATTTT.

The V and J genes are TRBV28 and TRBJ2-1, with a possible D match to TRBD1 (5 bases). Germline-derived CDR1 and CDR2 are MDHEN and SYDVKM. Trimming stripped 6 bases from V and 6 bases from J, with 15 bases between. This CDR3 comprises 14 residues. The chain's CDR3 is CASRFLPGINEQFF. The CDR3, as DNA: TGTGCCAGCAGATTTCTCCCAGGGATCAATGAGCAGTTCTTC.

The V gene is TRBV27, the J gene TRBJ2-1; D not resolved. The ends were cut back, 5 bases at V and 0 bases at J, with 11 bases in the middle. The CDR3 sequence is 15 residues long. Germline CDR1 is MNHEY and CDR2 is SMNVEV (reference sequence). The CDR3 spells CASSPIISSYNEQFF. CDR3 in DNA: TGTGCCAGCAGTCCGATTATAAGCTCCTACAATGAGCAGTTCTTC.

The chain recombines TRBV2 with TRBJ2-7; possibly TRBD2 for D (6 bases). Trimming removed 6 bases at V and 6 bases at J, with 15 bases between. The CDR3 has 13 amino acids. The germline V gene encodes CDR1 SNHLY and CDR2 FYNNEI. DNA for the CDR3: TGTGCCAGCAGCCCCGGAACGGGGGTCGAGCAGTACTTC. This sequence encodes CASSPGTGVEQYF.

The chain uses TRBV5-4 and TRBJ1-1, with 10 bases that match TRBD1. The CDR3 length is 15 residues. Germline V lookup: CDR1 SGHNT, CDR2 YYREEE (reference sequence). Losses at the gene ends were 3 bases for V and 4 bases for J; bases not matched to a gene: 6. This CDR3 is CASSSKTGGGTEAFF. CDR3 sequence (DNA): TGTGCCAGCAGCTCAAAGACAGGGGGCGGCACTGAAGCTTTCTTT.

The chain is built from TRBV19 and TRBJ2-7; maybe TRBD2 (6 bases). This CDR3 is built from 11 residues. Trimming shortened V by 5 bases and J by 7 bases, and 9 bases separated the two germline ends. Per the germline V gene, CDR1 is LNHDA and CDR2 is SQIVND (reference sequence). The CDR3 DNA reads TGTGCCAGTAGTCGGGAGCGAGAGCAGTACTTC. Translating it yields CASSREREQYF.

The chain couples TRBV5-6 to TRBJ2-1, with TRBD1 identical over 8 bases. V was pared by 9 bases and J by 8 bases, with 7 bases of the junction left unmatched. The germline V gene encodes CDR1 SGHDT and CDR2 YYEEEE. The CDR3 runs to 12 residues. DNA of the CDR3: TGTGCCACGGGGGACAGGTTATATGAGCAGTTCTTC. Protein product: CATGDRLYEQFF. The complete variable domain, with remaining parts taken from reference TRBV5-6 and TRBJ2-1, reads DAGVTQSPTHLIKTRGQQVTLRCSPKSGHDTVSWYQQALGQGPQFIFQYYEEEERQRGNFPDRFSGHQFPNYSSELNVNALLLGDSALYLCATGDRLYEQFFGPGTRLTVL.

The chain couples TRBV4-3 to TRBJ2-1, with D perhaps matching TRBD1 (5 bases). V was cut by 4 bases and J by 2 bases, with 15 bases left in between. Per the germline V gene, CDR1 is LGHNA and CDR2 is YSLEER. CDR3 length: 16 amino acids. CDR3 coding DNA: TGCGCCAGCAGCCGAACAGGTGCCGGCGCCTACAATGAGCAGTTCTTC. Its protein is CASSRTGAGAYNEQFF.

The chain links TRBV7-2 to TRBJ1-5; 7 bases are shared with TRBD1. V shed 6 bases and J 6 bases; nucleotides not matched to a gene: 11. The CDR3 is 15 amino acids. CDR1 is SGHTA, CDR2 FQGNSA, per germline. As DNA, the CDR3 is TGTGCCAGCAGTCCTAGCGAGGGGGCCGGTCAGCCCCAGCATTTT. It is translated as CASSPSEGAGQPQHF.

For this clone: The sample holds other DNA sequences that translate to the same CDR3. V gene TRBV2 combines with J gene TRBJ2-5; 8 bases are shared with TRBD2. V dropped 5 bases and J dropped 2; count of bases not matched to a gene: 4. In germline, CDR1 is SNHLY, CDR2 FYNNEI. The CDR3 totals 14 residues. The CDR3 DNA reads as TGTGCCAGCAGTAGGGCTAGCGGGCAAGAGACCCAGTACTTC. Protein: CASSRASGQETQYF.

V is TRBV21-1 and J is TRBJ2-3. TRBV21-1 constitutes a pseudogene. The CDR3 length is 17 residues. Written as DNA, the CDR3 is TGTGCCAGCAGCAAAAGGGGGGTTAACCCCCCACCAGATACGCAGTATTTT. Amino acid sequence: CASSKRGVNPPPDTQYF.

This rearrangement joins TRBV5-1 to TRBJ2-7, with unresolved D. The CDR3 consists of 14 residues. The V end lost 4 bases, the J end lost 0 bases, and 11 bases lay between the germline ends. Looked up from germline, CDR1 is SGHRS and CDR2 is YFSETQ. CDR3: CASSPTTSSYEQYF. The CDR3 region has the DNA TGCGCCAGCAGCCCGACAACGAGCTCCTACGAGCAGTACTTC. Full variable domain (rest looked up from reference TRBV5-1 and TRBJ2-7): KAGVTQTPRYLIKTRGQQVTLSCSPISGHRSVSWYQQTPGQGLQFLFEYFSETQRNKGNFPGRFSGRQFSNSRSEMNVSTLELGDSALYLCASSPTTSSYEQYFGPGTRLTVT.

The genes are TRBV19 and TRBJ2-2, with 8 bases identical to TRBD2. The germline V gene has CDR1 LNHDA and CDR2 SQIVND (reference sequence). This CDR3 has 16 residues. V shed 6 bases, J shed 5 bases, and the junction held 11 bases outside the gene matches. CDR3 in amino acids: CASSNTGTRGTGELFF. CDR3 in DNA: TGTGCCAGTAGCAACACCGGGACTAGGGGGACCGGGGAGCTGTTTTTT.

The chain links TRBV7-9 to TRBJ1-5; 9 bases match TRBD1. CDR1 SEHNR and CDR2 FQNEAQ come from the germline V gene (reference sequence). The CDR3 is 17 amino acids. Trimming took 4 bases from V and 5 from J; bases not matched to a gene: 12. The CDR3: CASSSLMGQGPDQPQHF. The CDR3 nucleotides are TGTGCCAGCAGCTCCCTGATGGGACAGGGACCGGATCAGCCCCAGCATTTT.